These 31 T cell receptor beta chains share one sample of origin, sequenced in a study of blood T cell repertoires in COVID-19. Assay used: immunoSEQ multiplex PCR; TCRdb lists only in-frame clones, some missing. The sample has roughly 110,000 clones; approximately 80% are singletons. The specimen sequenced was peripheral blood. These receptors all come from an older woman with acute or convalescent COVID-19.

This clone came up a few times. The CDR3 nucleotides read TGTGCCAGCAGCTCCAAGGCGGGGGACTCCTACAATGAGCAGTTCTTC. It yields the protein CASSSKAGDSYNEQFF. The chain uses TRBV7-2 and TRBJ2-1; 7 bases are a match to TRBD2. V lost 4 bases and J lost 0; bases outside the gene matches: 6. Germline CDR1 reads SGHTA; CDR2 reads FQGNSA. The CDR3 sequence is 16 residues long.

This chain uses TRBV18 with TRBJ2-2, with TRBD1 matching 8 bases. Trimming took 6 bases from V and 6 from J; bases not matched to a gene: 12. The CDR3 sequence is 16 residues long. Germline loops: CDR1 KGHSH, CDR2 LQKENI. This CDR3 is CASSPTSRTGSGELFF. Written as DNA, the CDR3 is TGTGCCAGCTCGCCTACGTCTCGGACAGGGTCCGGGGAGCTGTTTTTT.

The gene calls are TRBV18 and TRBJ2-7, with TRBD2 identical over 7 bases. CDR1 and CDR2 from the germline V gene are KGHSH and LQKENI. CDR3 length: 14 amino acids. Trimming cost V 4 bases and J 1 base; bases outside gene matches: 4. CDR3 sequence: CASSLGGGSYEQYF. The CDR3 region has the DNA TGTGCCAGCTCACTGGGGGGGGGTTCCTACGAGCAGTACTTC.

This clone was counted once. The gene calls are TRBV2 and TRBJ2-1; 15 nucleotides agree with TRBD2. V was pared by 6 bases and J by 8 bases, with 14 bases of the junction left unmatched. The V gene's germline CDR1 is SNHLY and CDR2 FYNNEI. This CDR3 region has 18 residues. The CDR3 sequence: CASRTQGGLAGGLDEQFF. DNA for the CDR3: TGTGCCAGCAGAACCCAGGGGGGACTAGCGGGAGGCTTGGATGAGCAGTTCTTC. Based on the CDR3 plus reference TRBV2 and TRBJ2-1, the full variable domain is EPEVTQTPSHQVTQMGQEVILRCVPISNHLYFYWYRQILGQKVEFLVSFYNNEISEKSEIFDDQFSVERPDGSNFTLKIRSTKLEDSAMYFCASRTQGGLAGGLDEQFFGPGTRLTVL.

This chain uses TRBV2 with TRBJ2-7; D might be TRBD2 (5 bases). From germline, CDR1 is SNHLY and CDR2 FYNNEI. V shed 7 bases and J shed 1 base, with 14 bases lying between them. The CDR3 totals 14 residues. CDR3 DNA sequence: TGTGCCAGCAACGATAGGAGGTCTTCCTACGAGCAGTACTTC. Translation gives CASNDRRSSYEQYF.

J is TRBJ2-6 and V is TRBV25-1, with 9 bases lining up with TRBD1. CDR1 MGHDK and CDR2 SYGVNS come from the germline V gene. With 4 bases clipped from V and 0 bases from J, the junction kept 7 bases outside the gene matches. The CDR3 runs to 18 residues. The DNA of the CDR3 is TGTGCCAGCAGTGCCAGACAGGGGGACATCTCTGGGGCCAACGTCCTGACTTTC. As protein: CASSARQGDISGANVLTF.

This chain links TRBV7-9 with TRBJ1-4, with D possibly TRBD1 on 5 matching bases. Trimming shortened V by 6 bases and J by 4 bases, and 12 bases separated the two germline ends. Germline-derived CDR1 and CDR2 are SEHNR and FQNEAQ (reference sequence). The CDR3 runs 14 residues. The CDR3: CASRSQDLNEKLFF. The CDR3 region has the DNA TGTGCCAGCAGGTCACAGGATCTTAATGAAAAACTGTTTTTT.

The CDR3 region has the DNA TGTGCCAGCAGCCTCGCGGATGGGACCCAGTACTTC. Encoded protein: CASSLADGTQYF. This rearrangement joins TRBV7-9 to TRBJ2-5, with unresolved D. Deletions cut 5 bases from V and 7 bases from J, with 11 bases between. Looked up from germline, CDR1 is SEHNR and CDR2 is FQNEAQ (reference sequence). CDR3 size: 12 residues. Full variable domain (rest looked up from reference TRBV7-9 and TRBJ2-5): DTGVSQNPRHKITKRGQNVTFRCDPISEHNRLYWYRQTLGQGPEFLTYFQNEAQLEKSRLLSDRFSAERPKGSFSTLEIQRTEQGDSAMYLCASSLADGTQYFGPGTRLLVL.

This clone was seen a few times. This chain links TRBV7-7 with TRBJ2-1; a weak D match, TRBD2 (6 bases). CDR1 is SSHAT, CDR2 FNYEAQ, per germline (reference sequence). Trimming took off 5 bases at V and 3 bases at J, with 14 bases between the two ends. The CDR3 is 15 amino acids. CDR3 loop: CASSPQPGDYNEQFF. In DNA, the CDR3 is TGTGCCAGCAGCCCTCAGCCGGGAGACTACAATGAGCAGTTCTTC.

V usage is TRBV13 and J usage is TRBJ1-2; 7 bases agree with TRBD1. This CDR3 comprises 15 residues. Trimming removed 6 bases from V and 2 bases from J; junction bases left unmatched: 9. The germline gives CDR1 PRHDT, CDR2 FYEKMQ (reference sequence). CDR3 sequence: CASRKKGQPNYGYTF. CDR3 nucleotides: TGTGCCAGCAGGAAAAAGGGACAGCCCAACTATGGCTACACCTTC.

The V call is TRBV27, the J call TRBJ2-3; 10 bases agree with TRBD2. The germline CDR1 and CDR2 sequences are MNHEY and SMNVEV (reference sequence). The CDR3 runs 16 residues. J was trimmed by 6 bases and V by 0 bases; bases with no gene match: 6. CDR3 bases: TGTGCCAGCAGTTTATCGCCTAGCGGGAGTATGGATACGCAGTATTTT. Its translation is CASSLSPSGSMDTQYF.

This sequence joins TRBV28 and TRBJ2-1; 11 nucleotides match TRBD2. CDR3 length: 20 amino acids. Trimming cost V 4 bases and J 0 bases; bases outside gene matches: 14. Per germline, CDR1 MDHEN and CDR2 SYDVKM. CDR3 protein: CASSSPIAGGTKSSYNEQFF. The CDR3, as DNA: TGTGCCAGCAGTTCCCCCATAGCGGGAGGGACCAAAAGCTCCTACAATGAGCAGTTCTTC.

This rearrangement joins TRBV7-2 to TRBJ2-7; a weak D match, TRBD2 (5 bases). Germline CDR1 is SGHTA and CDR2 is FQGNSA. CDR3 length: 14 residues. Trimming pared 0 bases from V and 7 bases from J, leaving 13 bases between. DNA for the CDR3: TGTGCCAGCAGCTTAGCGGGAGATCTATGGGAGCAGTACTTC. This codes for CASSLAGDLWEQYF.

The rearrangement uses TRBV4-1 and TRBJ2-5, with D possibly matching TRBD2 (5 bases). With 1 base removed from V and 2 bases from J, the gap between germline ends came to 14 bases. Germline V gene sequence: CDR1 MGHRA, CDR2 YSYEKL. The CDR3 is 16 amino acids. CDR3 protein: CASSQAPTGTQETQYF. In DNA form, the CDR3 reads TGCGCCAGCAGCCAAGCCCCTACGGGAACACAAGAGACCCAGTACTTC.

The chain has TRBV5-1 and TRBJ2-7; a possible D gene is TRBD1 (6 bases). The V gene's germline CDR1 is SGHRS and CDR2 YFSETQ. The CDR3 consists of 13 residues. The V end lost 1 base, the J end lost 7 bases, and 12 bases lay between the germline ends. The chain's CDR3 is CASSLTGSGEQYF. The DNA for the CDR3 is TGCGCCAGCAGCTTGACAGGGTCGGGAGAGCAGTACTTC. Drawing the rest from reference TRBV5-1 and TRBJ2-7, the complete variable domain is KAGVTQTPRYLIKTRGQQVTLSCSPISGHRSVSWYQQTPGQGLQFLFEYFSETQRNKGNFPGRFSGRQFSNSRSEMNVSTLELGDSALYLCASSLTGSGEQYFGPGTRLTVT.

The rearrangement links TRBV28 to TRBJ2-1, with TRBD1 identical over 9 bases. From germline, CDR1 is MDHEN and CDR2 SYDVKM. This CDR3 has 14 amino acids. After removal of 5 bases from V and 4 bases from J, the junction contained 3 bases not matched to a gene. DNA for the CDR3: TGTGCCAGCAGTCACGACAGGGGGTACAATGAGCAGTTCTTC. Translating gives CASSHDRGYNEQFF.

The rearrangement joins TRBV7-8 to TRBJ2-7; 7 positions agree with TRBD1. Germline loops: CDR1 SGHVS, CDR2 FQNEAQ. There are 13 residues in the CDR3. V shed 4 bases, J shed 6 bases, and the junction held 6 bases outside the gene matches. CDR3 DNA sequence: TGTGCCAGCAGCTCATACAGGGGATCCGAGCAGTACTTC. This sequence encodes CASSSYRGSEQYF.

DNA of the CDR3: TGCGCCAGCAGCTTGATCCCCCAGGGGTTAAGGACTGAAGCTTTCTTT. It yields the protein CASSLIPQGLRTEAFF. The chain recombines TRBV5-1 with TRBJ1-1; D perhaps matches TRBD1 (6 bases). In germline, CDR1 is SGHRS, CDR2 YFSETQ. This CDR3 is built from 16 residues. Trimming shortened V by 1 base and J by 5 bases, and 18 bases separated the two germline ends.

This clone was found a few times. CDR3 region: CASSFDRTGNQPQHF. The CDR3 nucleotides are TGTGCCAGCTCATTCGACAGGACAGGCAATCAGCCCCAGCATTTT. The chain combines TRBV18 with TRBJ1-5, with D possibly being TRBD1 (6 bases). The CDR3 runs to 15 residues. Trimming removed 5 bases at V and 2 bases at J, with 13 bases between. Germline V gene data show CDR1 as KGHSH and CDR2 as LQKENI.

V and J are TRBV7-9 and TRBJ2-2, with TRBD2 matching 10 bases. Trimming removed 6 bases from V and 6 bases from J; junction bases left unmatched: 16. The germline V gene has CDR1 SEHNR and CDR2 FQNEAQ (reference sequence). The CDR3 covers 18 residues. The chain's CDR3 is CASSRNRWLAGASGELFF. In DNA form, the CDR3 reads TGTGCCAGCAGTCGAAACAGGTGGCTAGCGGGAGCGTCCGGGGAGCTGTTTTTT.

The chain has TRBV6-6 and TRBJ1-2; 7 nucleotides match TRBD1. In germline, CDR1 is MNHNY, CDR2 SVGAGI (reference sequence). This CDR3 is built from 14 residues. Unmatched junction bases numbered 5, after V lost 6 bases and J lost 1 base. The CDR3 coding sequence is TGTGCCAGCAGCACGACAGGGTTTAACTATGGCTACACCTTC. This gives the protein CASSTTGFNYGYTF.

This sequence joins TRBV9 and TRBJ2-2; D might be TRBD2 (6 bases). The CDR3 contains 17 residues. The V gene's germline CDR1 is SGDLS and CDR2 YYNGEE. Trimming shortened V by 4 bases and J by 6 bases, and 22 bases separated the two germline ends. This CDR3 reads CASSPRGVDGSSGELFF. As DNA, the CDR3 is TGTGCCAGCAGCCCAAGGGGCGTAGACGGGAGTTCCGGGGAGCTGTTTTTT.

The genes are TRBV6-4 and TRBJ1-1, with D possibly being TRBD1 (5 bases). The V gene's germline CDR1 is MRHNA and CDR2 SNTAGT. The germline V and J ends were trimmed by 0 bases and 1 base, with 12 bases remaining between them. The CDR3 sequence is 16 residues long. The CDR3 DNA is TGTGCCAGCAGTGACTCTGCCAGGGCTTCGAACACTGAAGCTTTCTTT. Protein: CASSDSARASNTEAFF.

The chain has TRBV6-5 and TRBJ2-7, with TRBD1 matching over 8 bases. Germline CDR1 is MNHEY and CDR2 is SVGAGI. The CDR3 spans 16 residues. The trim removed 2 bases at V and 7 bases at J, leaving 13 bases unmatched. CDR3 region: CASSYRSGTGFLEQYF. DNA for the CDR3: TGTGCCAGCAGTTACCGTTCCGGGACAGGATTTTTGGAGCAGTACTTC.

The CDR3 DNA follows: TGTGCCAGCAGCCACGGCGTGGCGGGGGAGGATGGGGAGCTGTTTTTT. It translates to CASSHGVAGEDGELFF. This sequence joins TRBV3-1 (or the pseudogene TRBV3-2) and TRBJ2-2, with 7 bases aligning to TRBD2. The CDR3 is made up of 16 amino acids. Germline V lookup: CDR1 LGHDT, CDR2 YNNKEL (reference sequence). V trimming: 3 bases; J trimming: 8 bases; junction bases outside the gene matches: 12.

This clone was detected only a few times. V gene TRBV19 combines with J gene TRBJ1-3; D unresolved. Germline-derived CDR1 and CDR2 are LNHDA and SQIVND (reference sequence). This CDR3 comprises 17 residues. V was shortened by 8 bases and J by 0 bases, with 20 bases between the two germline ends. The chain's CDR3 is CASVYPRRGLSGNTIYF. For the CDR3, the DNA is TGTGCCAGTGTTTATCCGCGACGGGGTCTCTCTGGAAACACCATATATTTT.

The chain carries TRBV3-1 (or the pseudogene TRBV3-2) and TRBJ2-7; 9 bases map to TRBD1. Germline V lookup: CDR1 LGHDT, CDR2 YNNKEL (reference sequence). The length of the CDR3 is 15 residues. V trimming: 4 bases; J trimming: 0 bases; junction bases outside the gene matches: 4. The CDR3 region is CASSPGQGTSYEQYF. In DNA, the CDR3 is TGTGCCAGCAGCCCGGGACAGGGAACCTCCTACGAGCAGTACTTC.

The chain is built from TRBV28 and TRBJ2-1, with a weak D call TRBD2 (6 bases). The germline gives CDR1 MDHEN, CDR2 SYDVKM. The CDR3 spans 16 residues. The V and J ends lost 8 bases and 2 bases respectively, with 19 bases between them. CDR3 in amino acids: CASPHLGGATYNEQFF. DNA for the CDR3: TGTGCCAGCCCCCACCTTGGAGGGGCTACCTACAATGAGCAGTTCTTC.

The chain recombines TRBV18 with TRBJ1-1, with 7 nucleotides matching TRBD1. With 4 bases clipped from V and 2 bases from J, the junction kept 4 bases outside the gene matches. This CDR3 spans 14 amino acids. CDR1 and CDR2 from the germline V gene are KGHSH and LQKENI. This CDR3 is CASSQGTDNTEAFF. CDR3 sequence (DNA): TGTGCCAGCTCACAAGGGACAGATAACACTGAAGCTTTCTTT. The full variable domain, with the rest looked up from reference TRBV18 and TRBJ1-1, is NAGVMQNPRHLVRRRGQEARLRCSPMKGHSHVYWYRQLPEEGLKFMVYLQKENIIDESGMPKERFSAEFPKEGPSILRIQQVVRGDSAAYFCASSQGTDNTEAFFGQGTRLTVV.

The chain is built from TRBV14 and TRBJ1-2, with TRBD1 matching 10 bases. Germline CDR1 and CDR2: SGHDN and FVKESK. Trimming removed 4 bases from V and 2 bases from J; junction bases left unmatched: 16. This CDR3 contains 19 residues. As DNA, the CDR3 is TGTGCCAGCAGCCCTTTCCCAGGACAGGGGGGAATAGACAACTATGGCTACACCTTC. Amino acids: CASSPFPGQGGIDNYGYTF.

V usage is TRBV2 and J usage is TRBJ1-2, with D perhaps TRBD1 (5 bases). CDR1 and CDR2 (germline): SNHLY, FYNNEI. Trimming pared 11 bases from V and 4 bases from J, leaving 17 bases between. CDR3 length equals 13 residues. The CDR3 spells CAGQGRNGYGYTF. As DNA, the CDR3 is TGTGCCGGCCAGGGTCGTAATGGCTATGGCTACACCTTC.